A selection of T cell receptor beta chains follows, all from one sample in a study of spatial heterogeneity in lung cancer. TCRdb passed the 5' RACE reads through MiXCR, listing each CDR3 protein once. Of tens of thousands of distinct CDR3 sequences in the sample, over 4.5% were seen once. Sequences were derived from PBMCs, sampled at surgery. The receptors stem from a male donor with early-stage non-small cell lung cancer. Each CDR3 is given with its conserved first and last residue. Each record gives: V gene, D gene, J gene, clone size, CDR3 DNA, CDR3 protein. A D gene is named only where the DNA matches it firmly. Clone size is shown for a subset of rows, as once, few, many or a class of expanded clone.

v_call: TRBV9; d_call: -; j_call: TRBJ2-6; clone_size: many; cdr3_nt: TGTGCCAGCAGCGCCGGGGGAACCTCTGGGGCCAACGTCCTGACTTTC; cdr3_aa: CASSAGGTSGANVLTF
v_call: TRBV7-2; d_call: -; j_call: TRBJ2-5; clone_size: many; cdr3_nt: TGTGCCAGCAGCTTAGGGGTGGGAGCGCCTCCTCAAGAGACCCAGTACTTC; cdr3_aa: CASSLGVGAPPQETQYF
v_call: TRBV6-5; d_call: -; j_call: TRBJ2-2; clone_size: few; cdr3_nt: TGTGCCAGCAGTTACAGGGGCGGGGAGCTGTTTTTT; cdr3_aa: CASSYRGGELFF
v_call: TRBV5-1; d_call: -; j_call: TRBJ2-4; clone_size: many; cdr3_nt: TGCGCCAGCAGCTTGGCTGGCATTCAGTACTTC; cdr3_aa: CASSLAGIQYF
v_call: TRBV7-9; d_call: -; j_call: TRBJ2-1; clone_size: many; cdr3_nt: TGTGCCAGCAGCTTAGCCGTGGGATCCTACAATGAGCAGTTCTTC; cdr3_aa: CASSLAVGSYNEQFF
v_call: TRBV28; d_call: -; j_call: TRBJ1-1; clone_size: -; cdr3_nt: TGTGCCAGCAGCCCTAGTAGAGGCACTGAAGCTTTCTTT; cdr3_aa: CASSPSRGTEAFF
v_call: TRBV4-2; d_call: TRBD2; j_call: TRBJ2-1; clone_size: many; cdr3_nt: TGTGCCAGCAGCCCAAACCTAGCGGCTGACAATGAGCAGTTCTTC; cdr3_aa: CASSPNLAADNEQFF
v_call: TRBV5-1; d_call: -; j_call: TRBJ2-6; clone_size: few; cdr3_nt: TGCGCCAGCTCCCGGGAGACTGGGGCCAACGTCCTGACTTTC; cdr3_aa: CASSRETGANVLTF
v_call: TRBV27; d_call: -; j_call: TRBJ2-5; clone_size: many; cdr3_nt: TGTGCCAGCAGTTTATCTACGATGAAGTCGGAGACCCAGTACTTC; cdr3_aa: CASSLSTMKSETQYF
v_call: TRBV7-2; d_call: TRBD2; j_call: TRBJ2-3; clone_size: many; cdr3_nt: TGTGCCAGCAGAGGGACTAGCAGCACAGATACGCAGTATTTT; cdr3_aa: CASRGTSSTDTQYF
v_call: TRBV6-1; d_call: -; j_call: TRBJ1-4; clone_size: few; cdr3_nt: TGTGCCAGCAGTGAAGACATCAGATGGGAAAAACTGTTTTTT; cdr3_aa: CASSEDIRWEKLFF
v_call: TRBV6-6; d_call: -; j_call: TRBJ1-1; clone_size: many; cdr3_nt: TGTGCCAGCAGTTACTCTGTGGGGGCAGGGAACACTGAAGCTTTCTTT; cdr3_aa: CASSYSVGAGNTEAFF
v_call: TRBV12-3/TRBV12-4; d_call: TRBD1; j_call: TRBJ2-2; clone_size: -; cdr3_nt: TGTGCCAGCGGGACAGTTCTAGCCGGGGAGCTGTTTTTT; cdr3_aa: CASGTVLAGELFF
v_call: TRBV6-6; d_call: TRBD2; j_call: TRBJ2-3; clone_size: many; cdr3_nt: TGTGCCAGCAGTACCCGGACTAGCGGGAGTAGGGCAGATACGCAGTATTTT; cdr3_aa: CASSTRTSGSRADTQYF
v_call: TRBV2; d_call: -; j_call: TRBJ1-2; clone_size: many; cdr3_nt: TGTGCCAGCAGTGAAGAAACAGAGCGTGGCTACACCTTC; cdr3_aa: CASSEETERGYTF
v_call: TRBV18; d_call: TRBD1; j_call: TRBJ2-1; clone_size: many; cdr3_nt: TGTGCCAGCTCACCTCTGACAGGGCTGAATGAGCAGTTCTTC; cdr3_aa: CASSPLTGLNEQFF
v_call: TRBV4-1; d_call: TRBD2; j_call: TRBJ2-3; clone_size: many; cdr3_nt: TGCGCCAGCAGCCCCGGGAGGGGAGTCACAGATACGCAGTATTTT; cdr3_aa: CASSPGRGVTDTQYF
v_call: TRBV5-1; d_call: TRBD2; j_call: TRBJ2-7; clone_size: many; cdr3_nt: TGCGCCAGCAGCTCCACTAGCGGAACATACGAGCAGTACTTC; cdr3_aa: CASSSTSGTYEQYF
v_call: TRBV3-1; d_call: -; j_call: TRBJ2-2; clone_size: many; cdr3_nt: TGTGCCAGCAGCCAATACCTGATGGGGGAGCTGTTTTTT; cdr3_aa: CASSQYLMGELFF
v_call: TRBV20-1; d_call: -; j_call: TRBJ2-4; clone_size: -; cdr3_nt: TGCAGTGCTAGATTCGCGACAGCTGCCAAAAACATTCAGTACTTC; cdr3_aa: CSARFATAAKNIQYF
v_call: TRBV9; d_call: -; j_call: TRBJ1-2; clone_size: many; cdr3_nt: TGTGCCAGCAGCGTAGACAGTACTAACTATGGCTACACCTTC; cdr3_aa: CASSVDSTNYGYTF
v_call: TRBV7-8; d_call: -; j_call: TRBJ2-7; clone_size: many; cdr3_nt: TGTGCCAGCAGCTTAGGAGCACGACTCTACGAGCAGTACTTC; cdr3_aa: CASSLGARLYEQYF
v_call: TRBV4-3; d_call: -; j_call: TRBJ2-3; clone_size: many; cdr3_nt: TGCGCCAGCAGCCAAGATAATCTGAGCACAGATACGCAGTATTTT; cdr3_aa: CASSQDNLSTDTQYF
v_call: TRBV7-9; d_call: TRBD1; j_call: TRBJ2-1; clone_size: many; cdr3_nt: TGTGCCAGCAGCCCCCGGACAGGGAGCTCCTACAATGAGCAGTTCTTC; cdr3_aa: CASSPRTGSSYNEQFF
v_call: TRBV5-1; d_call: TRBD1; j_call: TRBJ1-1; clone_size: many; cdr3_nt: TGCGCCAGCAGCTCAGGTGGCAGGGGGCGAGGCACTGAAGCTTTCTTT; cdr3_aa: CASSSGGRGRGTEAFF
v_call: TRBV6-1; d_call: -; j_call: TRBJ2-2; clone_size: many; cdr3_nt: TGTGCCAGCAGTGAAATGTGGACAGAGAACACCGGGGAGCTGTTTTTT; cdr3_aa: CASSEMWTENTGELFF
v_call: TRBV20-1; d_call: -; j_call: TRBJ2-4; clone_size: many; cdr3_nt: TGCAGTGCAGAGGAGGGGGCGAGGGACATTCAGTACTTC; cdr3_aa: CSAEEGARDIQYF
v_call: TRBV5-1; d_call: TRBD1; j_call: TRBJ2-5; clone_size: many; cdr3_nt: TGCGCCAGCAGCGTAGGACAGGGAGCTCGGTACCAAGAGACCCAGTACTTC; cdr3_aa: CASSVGQGARYQETQYF